Listed below are T cell receptor beta chains from one sample, sequenced in a study of T cells in Graves' hyperthyroidism and ophthalmopathy. TCRdb re-called the multiplex PCR reads with MiXCR, one entry per CDR3 protein. Counted here are around 600,000 distinct CDR3 sequences, more than 15% occurring once; the ten biggest clones make up around 3.5%. The sample consisted of blood. The receptors were gathered from a woman aged 35 to 49 with Graves' ophthalmopathy. The CDR3 runs from the conserved cysteine through the conserved F or W. D genes are given only for firm matches. Expanded clones are given a class, and other clones once, few, many or no size at all.

CDR3	DNA	size	J	length	V	D
CSANRQGSSYNEQFF	TGCAGTGCTAATAGACAGGGGAGCTCCTACAATGAGCAGTTCTTC	-	TRBJ2-1	15	TRBV20-1	TRBD1
CASSGSAAAQYF	TGTGCCAGTAGCGGATCAGCGGCTGCGCAGTATTTT	-	TRBJ2-3	12	TRBV19	-
CASSYRAGIDGYTF	TGTGCCAGCAGTTATCGGGCCGGTATAGATGGCTACACCTTC	-	TRBJ1-2	14	TRBV27	-
CASSQDWGRVNEKLFF	TGTGCCAGCAGCCAAGATTGGGGCAGAGTTAATGAAAAACTGTTTTTT	many	TRBJ1-4	16	TRBV3-1	-
CASSFSLDYNEQFF	TGTGCCAGCAGTTTCAGTCTAGACTACAATGAGCAGTTCTTC	many	TRBJ2-1	14	TRBV28	-
CASSLQPVTVQPQHF	TGTGCCAGCAGTTTACAGCCAGTAACTGTTCAGCCCCAGCATTTT	many	TRBJ1-5	15	TRBV12-3/TRBV12-4	-
CASSSTRIGEQFF	TGTGCCAGCAGCTCGACTAGGATCGGTGAGCAGTTCTTC	-	TRBJ2-1	13	TRBV7-2	-
CASSLGSGWNTEAFF	TGCGCCAGCAGCTTGGGCAGTGGTTGGAACACTGAAGCTTTCTTT	many	TRBJ1-1	15	TRBV5-1	-
CASSLGSGGWNTEAFF	TGTGCCAGCAGCTTAGGTTCGGGGGGCTGGAACACTGAAGCTTTCTTT	-	TRBJ1-1	16	TRBV11-1	-
CASSPRTSGGSSYNEQFF	TGTGCCAGCAGCCCACGGACTAGCGGGGGAAGCTCCTACAATGAGCAGTTCTTC	few	TRBJ2-1	18	TRBV2	TRBD2
CASSPYWAREDTQYF	TGTGCCAGCTCACCCTACTGGGCACGGGAAGATACGCAGTATTTT	-	TRBJ2-3	15	TRBV18	-
CASSPGLAGGGEQFF	TGTGCCAGCAGCCCTGGACTAGCGGGGGGAGGTGAGCAGTTCTTC	many	TRBJ2-1	15	TRBV11-2	TRBD2
CASGFGTGEAFF	TGTGCTAGTGGTTTCGGGACAGGGGAGGCTTTCTTT	-	TRBJ1-1	12	TRBV12-5	TRBD1
CASSRDRGSNQPQHF	TGTGCCAGCTCACGGGATAGAGGGAGCAATCAGCCCCAGCATTTT	many	TRBJ1-5	15	TRBV19	-
CASSYSRQAGNSPLHF	TGTGCCAGCAGTTACTCGAGGCAGGCAGGGAATTCACCCCTCCACTTT	many	TRBJ1-6	16	TRBV6-5	-
CASSGGTASNQPQHF	TGTGCCAGCAGTGGAGGGACGGCGAGCAATCAGCCCCAGCATTTT	many	TRBJ1-5	15	TRBV2	-
CASSQGGRGLYEQYF	TGTGCCAGCAGCCAAGGCGGGAGAGGACTCTACGAGCAGTACTTC	many	TRBJ2-7	15	TRBV3-1	TRBD2
CASSLQWGGPGGTQYF	TGTGCCAGCAGCTTACAATGGGGGGGCCCTGGTGGAACCCAGTACTTC	few	TRBJ2-5	16	TRBV7-2	-
CASSWTSGGQETQYF	TGTGCCAGCAGCTGGACTAGCGGGGGCCAAGAGACCCAGTACTTC	many	TRBJ2-5	15	TRBV6-2/TRBV6-3	TRBD2
CAWSVWAKPNYGYTF	TGTGCCTGGAGTGTCTGGGCCAAGCCCAACTATGGCTACACCTTC	many	TRBJ1-2	15	TRBV30	-
CASSSITSSGELFF	TGTGCCAGCAGCTCGATCACCTCTAGCGGGGAGCTGTTTTTT	many	TRBJ2-2	14	TRBV11-2	-
CASSLDSYNYGYTF	TGCGCCAGCAGCTTGGACAGTTATAACTATGGCTACACCTTC	-	TRBJ1-2	14	TRBV5-1	-
CASSEGVIQYF	TGTGCCAGCAGTGAGGGGGTCATTCAGTACTTC	few	TRBJ2-4	11	TRBV27	-
CSASSMVPGLEETQYF	TGCAGTGCTAGCTCAATGGTACCGGGACTAGAAGAGACCCAGTACTTC	many	TRBJ2-5	16	TRBV20-1	TRBD2
CASRVTGNTEAFF	TGTGCCAGCAGAGTGACAGGGAACACTGAAGCTTTCTTT	many	TRBJ1-1	13	TRBV7-9	-
CATSLTSFASPDNEQFF	TGTGCCACCAGCTTAACCTCATTCGCGTCTCCCGACAATGAGCAGTTCTTC	-	TRBJ2-1	17	TRBV15	-
CASSWTGGIFEQYF	TGTGCCAGCAGCTGGACGGGGGGAATCTTCGAGCAGTACTTC	few	TRBJ2-7	14	TRBV5-6	TRBD2
CASIQTGGNIQYF	TGTGCCAGCATCCAAACAGGGGGGAACATTCAGTACTTC	-	TRBJ2-4	13	TRBV6-1	TRBD1
CASSLSHGLGSNEQFF	TGTGCCAGCAGTTTATCTCATGGCTTGGGAAGCAATGAGCAGTTCTTC	many	TRBJ2-1	16	TRBV28	-
CASSQMMGYEQYF	TGCGCCAGCAGCCAAATGATGGGATACGAGCAGTACTTC	-	TRBJ2-7	13	TRBV5-1	-
CSARDRTSGRPGNNEQFF	TGCAGTGCTAGAGATCGGACTAGCGGGCGTCCAGGCAACAATGAGCAGTTCTTC	-	TRBJ2-1	18	TRBV20-1	TRBD2